The TCR beta chain under discussion was sequenced for a study of beta chain features in type 1 diabetes. This clone appeared many times. The antigen remains undetermined. Via CD45RO/CCR7/CD25/CD127/CD95/CD27, cells of the CD4+ naive, central memory, regulatory and stem cell-like memory subsets were sorted. Study-wide findings and caveats: The study found moderately but significantly shorter TCRB CDR3s in all four CD4+ subsets of Type 1 diabetes patients. Type 1 diabetes patients had fewer VDJ junction insertions and more deletions.

Sequenced material consisted of expressed TCRB transcripts (all of the isolated RNA was reverse transcribed). The average read count of naive, central memory and regulatory T cell samples was some 3.8 million. Profiling relied on immunoSEQ multiplex PCR, and the TCRdb table lists in-frame clones only, not all of them. The sample contains over 300,000 clones, under 8.5% of which appear only once. Germline V gene data show CDR1 as SNHLY and CDR2 as FYNNEI. The CDR3 length is 15 residues. V shed 5 bases and J shed 6 bases, with 20 bases lying between them. The TCR comes from a woman aged 18-30 years in good health. The chain uses TRBV2 and TRBJ2-7; TRBD1 might be the D (6 bases). The material sequenced was central memory CD4+ T cells from blood. Here the CDR3 DNA reads TGTGCCAGCAGTTATCACAGGGCCCGAGGGGGCGAGCAGTACTTC. The encoded protein is CASSYHRARGGEQYF.